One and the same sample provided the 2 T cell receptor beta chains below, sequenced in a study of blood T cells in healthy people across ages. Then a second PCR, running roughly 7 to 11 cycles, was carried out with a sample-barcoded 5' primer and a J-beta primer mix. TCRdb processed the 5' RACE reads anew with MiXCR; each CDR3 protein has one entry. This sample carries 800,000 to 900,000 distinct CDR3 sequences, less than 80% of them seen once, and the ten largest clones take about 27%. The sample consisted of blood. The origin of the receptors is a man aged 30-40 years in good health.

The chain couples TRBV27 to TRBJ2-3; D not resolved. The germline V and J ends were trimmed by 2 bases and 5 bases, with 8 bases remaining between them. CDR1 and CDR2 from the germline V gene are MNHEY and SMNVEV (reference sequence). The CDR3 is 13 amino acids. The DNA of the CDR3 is TGTGCCAGCAGTTTAAACCCCATAGATACGCAGTATTTT. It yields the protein CASSLNPIDTQYF.

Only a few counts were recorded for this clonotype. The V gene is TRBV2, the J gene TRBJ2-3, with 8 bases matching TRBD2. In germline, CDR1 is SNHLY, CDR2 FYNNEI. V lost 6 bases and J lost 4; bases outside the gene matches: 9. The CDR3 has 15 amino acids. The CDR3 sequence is CASRSPGGPPDTQYF. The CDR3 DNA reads TGTGCCAGCAGGTCCCCGGGGGGGCCCCCAGATACGCAGTATTTT.